The text below deals with one T cell receptor beta chain. This sample stems from a study of blood T cell repertoires in COVID-19. Across the study: Samples came from the United States, Italy and Spain, spanning acute and convalescent COVID-19. PBMCs, B-cell-depleted T cells, or T cells provided the cDNA or gDNA that made up the material.

TCRdb keeps only in-frame clones here, not all; method: immunoSEQ multiplex PCR. Of more than 75,000 clones listed, about nine tenths were seen once; the top ten hold approximately 2%. CDR1 LGHNA and CDR2 YSLEER come from the germline V gene. The CDR3 has 14 amino acids. Trimming took 0 bases from V and 6 from J, leaving 12 bases between them. The material sequenced was peripheral blood. This receptor was identified in a man in his forties or fifties with acute or convalescent COVID-19. The V gene is TRBV4-3, the J gene TRBJ2-7; D unclear. CDR3 amino acids: CASSQELKSSEQYV. DNA for the CDR3: TGCGCCAGCAGCCAAGAACTGAAATCGAGCGAGCAGTACGTC.